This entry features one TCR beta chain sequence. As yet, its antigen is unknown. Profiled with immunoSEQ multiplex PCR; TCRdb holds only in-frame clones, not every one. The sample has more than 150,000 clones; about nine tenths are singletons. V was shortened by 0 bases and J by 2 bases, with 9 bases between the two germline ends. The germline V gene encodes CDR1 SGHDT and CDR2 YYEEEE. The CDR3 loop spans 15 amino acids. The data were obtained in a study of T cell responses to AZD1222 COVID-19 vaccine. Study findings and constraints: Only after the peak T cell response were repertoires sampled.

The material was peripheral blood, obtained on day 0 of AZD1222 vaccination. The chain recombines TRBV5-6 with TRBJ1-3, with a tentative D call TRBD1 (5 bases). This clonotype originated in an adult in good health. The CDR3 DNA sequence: TGTGCCAGCAGCTTGGTGTCAGGGCCTGGAAACACCATATATTTT. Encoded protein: CASSLVSGPGNTIYF. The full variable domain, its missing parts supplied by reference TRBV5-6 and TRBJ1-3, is DAGVTQSPTHLIKTRGQQVTLRCSPKSGHDTVSWYQQALGQGPQFIFQYYEEEERQRGNFPDRFSGHQFPNYSSELNVNALLLGDSALYLCASSLVSGPGNTIYFGEGSWLTVV.